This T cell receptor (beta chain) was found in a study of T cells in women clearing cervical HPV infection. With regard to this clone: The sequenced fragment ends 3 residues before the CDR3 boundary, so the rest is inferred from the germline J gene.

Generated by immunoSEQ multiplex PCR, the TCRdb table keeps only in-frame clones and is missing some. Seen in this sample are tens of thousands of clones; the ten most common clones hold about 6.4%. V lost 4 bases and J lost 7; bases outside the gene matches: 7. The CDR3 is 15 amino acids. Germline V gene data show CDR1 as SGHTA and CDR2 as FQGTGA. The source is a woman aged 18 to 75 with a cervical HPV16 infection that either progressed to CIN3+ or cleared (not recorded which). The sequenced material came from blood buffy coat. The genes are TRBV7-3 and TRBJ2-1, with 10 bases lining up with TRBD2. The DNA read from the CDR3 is TGTGCCAGCAGCTCAAGACTAGCGGGTCTTAATGAG. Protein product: CASSSRLAGLNE. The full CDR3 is CASSSRLAGLNEQFF.